Shown below are 5 T cell receptor beta chains from a single sample sequenced in a study of blood T cell repertoires in COVID-19. This table comes from immunoSEQ multiplex PCR, and its TCRdb copy is limited to in-frame clones, with some not included. The sample contains approximately 290,000 clones, 80% to 95% of which appear only once. The specimen was PBMCs or T cells enriched from blood (not recorded which). The receptors were sampled from a woman aged 25 to 39 who had recovered from COVID-19.

This clone was seen a handful of times. V and J are TRBV7-9 and TRBJ1-6; perhaps TRBD1 as D (5 bases). The CDR3 has 16 residues. V lost 5 bases and J lost 3, with 14 bases in between. Germline values: CDR1 SEHNR, CDR2 FQNEAQ (reference sequence). The CDR3 DNA reads as TGTGCCAGCAGCAGTAAGGGGTTAGTCTATAATTCACCCCTCCACTTT. It yields the protein CASSSKGLVYNSPLHF.

The chain combines TRBV6-4 with TRBJ2-7, with 10 nucleotides matching TRBD1. The germline CDR1 and CDR2 sequences are MRHNA and SNTAGT. V lost 6 bases, J lost 5 bases, and 4 bases stayed unmatched. This CDR3 has 13 amino acids. CDR3 region: CASSRTGGDEQYF. The CDR3 DNA is TGTGCCAGCAGCCGGACAGGGGGTGACGAGCAGTACTTC.

The gene calls are TRBV6-5 and TRBJ1-1; no clear D gene. The CDR3 is 13 residues long. CDR1 is MNHEY and CDR2 is SVGAGI in the germline V gene. V was cut by 3 bases and J by 1 base, with 6 bases left in between. As DNA, the CDR3 is TGTGCCAGCAGTTATGGCTCGAACACTGAAGCTTTCTTT. This codes for CASSYGSNTEAFF.

The J gene is TRBJ2-1, the V gene TRBV5-6, with 7 nucleotides matching TRBD2. The ends lost 0 bases at V and 9 bases at J; junction bases unmatched: 9. The CDR3 covers 15 residues. Germline V gives CDR1 SGHDT, CDR2 YYEEEE. CDR3 sequence (DNA): TGTGCCAGCAGCTTGGAGGTGGGAGGGGTGGCTGAGCAGTTCTTC. It encodes CASSLEVGGVAEQFF.

CDR3 sequence: CASSRGSFDYGYTF. CDR3 bases: TGTGCCAGCAGCCGGGGGAGTTTCGACTATGGCTACACCTTC. The chain is built from TRBV7-2 and TRBJ1-2; D perhaps matches TRBD1 (5 bases). Trimming removed 5 bases at V and 3 bases at J, with 13 bases between. Germline V gives CDR1 SGHTA, CDR2 FQGNSA. The CDR3 loop spans 14 amino acids.